This TCR beta chain was profiled in a study of circulating and synovial CD4+ cells in juvenile arthritis. Whole-study results and caveats: Vbeta family usage analysis did not detect the pathogenic-like versus bulk difference. These blood cells shared more CDR3 sequences with synovium than bulk blood. Bulk blood CD4 repertoires were more diverse than these. Bulk blood CD4 samples held at least an order of magnitude more or fewer genomes than CPL.

The table came from immunoSEQ multiplex PCR; TCRdb's copy has only in-frame clones and leaves some out. The sample has some 33,000 clones, around 95% seen once. Worth noting for this clone: Its antigen is still unknown.

The CDR3 sequence is 20 residues long. Looked up from germline, CDR1 is MNHNS and CDR2 is SASEGT. With 0 bases clipped from V and 4 bases from J, the junction kept 12 bases outside the gene matches. The sequencing input was CD4+ T cells from blood. The rearrangement uses TRBV6-1 and TRBJ2-2, with TRBD2 matching over 12 bases. This TCR derives from a human donor with juvenile idiopathic arthritis. In DNA form, the CDR3 reads TGTGCCAGCAGTGAAGCGCGAGACAGGGGACTAGCGGGTCTCACCGGGGAGCTGTTTTTT. It encodes CASSEARDRGLAGLTGELFF.